This T cell receptor beta chain appears in the sequencing data of a study of T cells in Graves' hyperthyroidism and ophthalmopathy. The study's findings and limits: Most thyroid clonotypes that were expanded above 0.001 also turned up in blood.

Amplification yielded TCR beta CDR3 regions, with RNA transcripts as the source. The HTBI set primed first-round TCR CDR3 RT-PCR. MiXCR, run by TCRdb on the multiplex PCR reads, gives a single entry per CDR3 protein. The table includes hundreds of thousands of distinct CDR3 sequences, 17% detected once. In the case of this clonotype: The antigen is not known.

Trimming cost V 1 base and J 1 base; bases outside gene matches: 8. This CDR3 region has 17 residues. The germline V gene encodes CDR1 KGHDR and CDR2 SFDVKD. For ophthalmopathy patients, the Clinical Activity Score was at least 3 and the NOSPECS grade at least 4; duration was under 3 months. Patients were excluded for uncontrolled infection, other autoimmune disease, pregnancy or lactation. Sequences were obtained from blood. The TCR comes from a woman between 18 and 29 years old with Graves' ophthalmopathy. The chain links TRBV24-1 to TRBJ2-5; 7 nucleotides agree with TRBD1. The CDR3 DNA follows: TGTGCCACCAGTGATTTAGGAGACAGGGATTTCCAAGAGACCCAGTACTTC. It yields the protein CATSDLGDRDFQETQYF.